This section outlines one TCR beta chain sequence together with its context. This clone was seen ten or more times. It has no known antigen specificity. It has no much larger one-base neighbor in the sample; base qualities were not kept. Libraries were built with PCR. Sequencing was performed on an Illumina HiSeq 4000. The TCR beta-chain CDR3 region of each patient was profiled by high-throughput sequencing. Per the original workflow: CDR3 differences across clinicopathological groups were used to build a classifier for discriminating distant-metastatic papillary thyroid cancer patients. Repertoire diversity was assessed with the Shannon index, and tumor-blood repertoire similarity with the Morisita-Horn index. TCRdb trimmed public reads at Q25 via fastp, called clones via MiXCR and kept in-frame beta chains. The V and J calls were determined by TCRdb, not by the authors. This sample gives some 40,000 clones in total; more than 15% of them show up just once. 18% of the sample is in the top ten clones.

This record comes from a study of metastatic and nonmetastatic thyroid tumors (dated by TCRdb to about 2020). A note on the overall study: Repertoires were compared across peripheral blood and tumor or nodule tissue samples from malignant and benign thyroid patients. Results and caveats for the whole study, not just this receptor: In both blood and tumor samples, TCR beta diversity was reported to be significantly higher in malignant tumors than in benign nodules.

No treatment had been received by any patient before thyroid surgery. Using T-cell receptor beta sequencing, the study looked back at clinical samples from patients collected from about 2011 to 2019. The TCR was taken from a female donor with papillary thyroid cancer or a benign thyroid nodule (not recorded which). Some clones in this sample may be carry-over from other donors' samples. Source material: blood.

The nucleotide sequence reads as follows: TGTGCCATCAGGGGCGCCATAGCGGGGGATCAAGAGACCCAGTACTTC. Its product reads: CAIRGAIAGDQETQYF. The sequence is built from TRBV10-3 and TRBJ2-5; TRBD2 lines up with 9 middle nucleotides. Trimming takes 6 bases off V and 2 bases off J; junction bases not matched to a gene: 10. The CDR3 runs 16 residues from the cysteine to the phenylalanine. Just CDR3 DNA is preserved here, 48 bases in frame from base 1. CDR1 and CDR2, per the germline V gene, are ENHRY and SYGVKD.